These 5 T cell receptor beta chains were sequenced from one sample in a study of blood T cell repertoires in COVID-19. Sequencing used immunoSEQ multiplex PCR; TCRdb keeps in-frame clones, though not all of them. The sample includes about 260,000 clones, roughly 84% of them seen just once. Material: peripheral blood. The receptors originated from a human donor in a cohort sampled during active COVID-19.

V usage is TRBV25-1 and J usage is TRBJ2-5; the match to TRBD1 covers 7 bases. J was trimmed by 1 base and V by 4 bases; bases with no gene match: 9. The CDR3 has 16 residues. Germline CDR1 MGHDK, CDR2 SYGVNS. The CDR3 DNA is TGTGCCAGCAGTGCCGTCCCGGGACAGTCCCAAGAGACCCAGTACTTC. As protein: CASSAVPGQSQETQYF.

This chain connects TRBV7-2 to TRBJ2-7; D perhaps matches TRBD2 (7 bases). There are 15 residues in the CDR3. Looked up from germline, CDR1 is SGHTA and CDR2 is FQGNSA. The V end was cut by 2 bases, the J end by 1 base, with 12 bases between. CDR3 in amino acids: CASSLTGGASYEQYF. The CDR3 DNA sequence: TGTGCCAGCAGCTTAACGGGGGGCGCTTCCTACGAGCAGTACTTC.

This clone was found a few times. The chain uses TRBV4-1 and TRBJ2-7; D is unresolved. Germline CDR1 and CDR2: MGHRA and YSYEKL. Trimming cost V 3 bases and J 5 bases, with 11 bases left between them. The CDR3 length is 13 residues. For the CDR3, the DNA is TGCGCCAGCAGCCACCCCTCGAGCCACGAGCAGTACTTC. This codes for CASSHPSSHEQYF.

The CDR3 bases are TGTGCCAGCAGCACACGGGAAAGGGCAGGACGCGGGTACGGTGAGCAGTTCTTC. Translation gives CASSTRERAGRGYGEQFF. The J gene is TRBJ2-1, the V gene TRBV9, with a weak D call TRBD2 (5 bases). The V gene's germline CDR1 is SGDLS and CDR2 YYNGEE. V lost 4 bases, J lost 9 bases, and 29 bases lay in between. The CDR3 sequence is 18 residues long.

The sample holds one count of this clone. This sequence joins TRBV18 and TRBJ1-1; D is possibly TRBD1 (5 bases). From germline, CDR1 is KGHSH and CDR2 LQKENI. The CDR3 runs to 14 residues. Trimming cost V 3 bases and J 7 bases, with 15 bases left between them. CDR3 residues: CASSPGQATREAFF. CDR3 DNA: TGTGCCAGCTCACCGGGGCAGGCCACACGTGAAGCTTTCTTT.